The 20 T cell receptor beta chains in this list originate from one sample, sequenced in a study of early T cells in non-severe SARS-CoV-2 infection. Via MiXCR, TCRdb re-called the 5' RACE reads, giving one row per CDR3 protein. Among about 67,000 distinct CDR3 sequences listed, roughly 10% were seen once. What was sequenced was whole blood. The receptor source for this set is an adult who was a healthcare worker with PCR-confirmed SARS-CoV-2 infection or an uninfected control (not recorded which).

The table lists this clonotype with a few counts. The rearrangement links TRBV5-6 to TRBJ2-1; 8 bases are a match to TRBD2. The CDR3 contains 17 residues. V dropped 4 bases and J dropped 8; count of bases not matched to a gene: 17. Germline CDR1 and CDR2: SGHDT and YYEEEE. The CDR3 nucleotides read TGTGCCAGCAGCCGCGGTGTCGGGGGGGCCTTAATCGATGAGCAGTTCTTC. This gives the protein CASSRGVGGALIDEQFF.

In its sample, this clonotype was seen many times. The chain combines TRBV20-1 with TRBJ1-1, with 8 bases aligning to TRBD1. This CDR3 contains 14 residues. The germline V gene has CDR1 DFQATT and CDR2 SNEGSKA (reference sequence). The ends lost 2 bases at V and 4 bases at J; junction bases unmatched: 6. The CDR3 sequence: CSARPNRGATEAFF. CDR3 nucleotide sequence: TGCAGTGCTAGACCCAACAGGGGGGCCACTGAAGCTTTCTTT.

Ten or more counts support this clonotype. The V gene is TRBV4-1, the J gene TRBJ2-1; D may be TRBD2 (5 bases). V was pared by 1 base and J by 13 bases, with 11 bases between. CDR1 and CDR2 (germline): MGHRA, YSYEKL. The CDR3 consists of 12 residues. The CDR3 DNA sequence: TGCGCCAGCAGCCAAGCCCTCGGGGAACAGTTCTTC. Residues: CASSQALGEQFF.

This clonotype was counted a few times. The chain combines TRBV6-5 with TRBJ1-1; possibly TRBD1 for D (5 bases). Trimming took off 2 bases at V and 1 base at J, with 14 bases between the two ends. The germline gives CDR1 MNHEY, CDR2 SVGAGI. There are 16 residues in the CDR3. CDR3 sequence (DNA): TGTGCCAGCAGTTACCAGAGGAGGGGCAGGAACACTGAAGCTTTCTTT. Amino acid sequence: CASSYQRRGRNTEAFF.

This clonotype came up many times. The chain is built from TRBV27 and TRBJ2-6; no firm D call. The CDR3 runs to 16 residues. Germline V gene sequence: CDR1 MNHEY, CDR2 SMNVEV (reference sequence). V dropped 6 bases and J dropped 0 bases, with 12 bases sitting between them. CDR3 sequence: CASSTDRYSGANVLTF. For the CDR3, the DNA is TGTGCCAGCAGCACGGACCGCTACTCTGGGGCCAACGTCCTGACTTTC.

This clonotype was seen ten or more times. The chain links TRBV7-9 to TRBJ2-1; D may match TRBD1 or TRBD2 (6 bases each). Between the trimmed V and J ends, which lost 5 bases and 4 bases, there was a span of 21 bases. This CDR3 comprises 17 residues. Germline-derived CDR1 and CDR2 are SEHNR and FQNEAQ (reference sequence). This chain's CDR3 is CASSITRGLLLYNEQFF. In nucleotides, the CDR3 is TGTGCCAGCAGCATAACCCGGGGGCTACTATTATACAATGAGCAGTTCTTC.

Only a few counts were recorded for this clonotype. This chain uses TRBV29-1 with TRBJ2-1; 11 positions agree with TRBD2. CDR1 SQVTM and CDR2 ANQGSEA come from the germline V gene. The CDR3 runs to 14 residues. V shed 4 bases, J shed 5 bases, and the junction held 4 bases outside the gene matches. CDR3 sequence reads: CSVAIAGGNNEQFF. The CDR3 coding sequence is TGCAGCGTTGCTATAGCGGGAGGGAACAATGAGCAGTTCTTC.

The sample holds many counts of this clonotype. V usage is TRBV5-1 and J usage is TRBJ1-1; D not certain. CDR1 and CDR2 (germline): SGHRS, YFSETQ. The V and J ends lost 3 bases and 3 bases respectively, with 9 bases between them. The CDR3 runs 13 residues. The CDR3 here is CASSSQRDTEAFF. CDR3 DNA: TGCGCCAGCAGCTCCCAGCGGGACACTGAAGCTTTCTTT.

This clonotype appeared many times. This chain joins TRBV5-4 and TRBJ1-4; no clear D. The germline V and J ends were trimmed by 4 bases and 5 bases, with 15 bases remaining between them. This CDR3 comprises 15 residues. The germline V gene has CDR1 SGHNT and CDR2 YYREEE (reference sequence). The CDR3 sequence: CASSLENRRNEKLFF. Written as DNA, the CDR3 is TGTGCCAGCAGCCTCGAGAACAGAAGAAATGAAAAACTGTTTTTT.

On this clonotype itself: The junction shows a germline mismatch at one end, possibly a read error. This sequence joins TRBV9 and TRBJ2-2, with 7 bases matching TRBD2. The germline V gene has CDR1 SGDLS and CDR2 YYNGEE. CDR3 length: 15 residues. CDR3 in DNA: TGTGCCAGCAGCCCCAGCGGGGTAAACACCGAGGAGCTGTTTTTT. It encodes CASSPSGVNTEELFF.

The DNA of the CDR3 is TGTGCCAGCTCACCAAGGCCGAGAGAGACCCAGTACTTC. It codes for CASSPRPRETQYF. This chain uses TRBV18 with TRBJ2-5; D not resolved. From germline, CDR1 is KGHSH and CDR2 LQKENI. V was pared by 2 bases and J by 4 bases, with 8 bases between. The CDR3 loop spans 13 amino acids.

This clonotype was observed many times. The V call is TRBV7-2, the J call TRBJ2-1; D tentatively reads TRBD1 or TRBD2 (5 bases each). The CDR3 has 13 amino acids. Germline values: CDR1 SGHTA, CDR2 FQGNSA. V was clipped by 5 bases and J by 7 bases, with 12 bases between them. The CDR3 sequence is CASSLSWGNEQFF. The CDR3 bases are TGTGCCAGCAGCCTGTCGTGGGGGAATGAGCAGTTCTTC.

V is TRBV5-4 and J is TRBJ1-1; possible D gene TRBD1, 6 bases. Germline V gene lookup returns CDR1 SGHNT and CDR2 YYREEE (reference sequence). V was pared by 0 bases and J by 8 bases, with 17 bases between. The CDR3 sequence is 15 residues long. The CDR3 spells CASSLGRGGPVEAFF. In DNA, the CDR3 is TGTGCCAGCAGCTTGGGTAGGGGGGGCCCAGTCGAAGCTTTCTTT.

This clonotype was observed at least ten times. The chain links TRBV7-9 to TRBJ2-3, with a possible D match to TRBD2 (5 bases). This CDR3 is 12 amino acids long. Per the germline V gene, CDR1 is SEHNR and CDR2 is FQNEAQ (reference sequence). V lost 4 bases and J lost 7, with 9 bases in between. CDR3 residues: CASSWTGNTQYF. CDR3 in DNA: TGTGCCAGCAGCTGGACGGGAAATACGCAGTATTTT.

This clonotype was recorded at least ten times. Germline and junction disagree at one end, which may indicate a read error. This chain joins TRBV2 and TRBJ2-3, with 8 bases identical to TRBD1. The CDR3 length is 13 residues. CDR1 is SNHLY and CDR2 is FYNNEI in the germline V gene. The CDR3 spells CAGRGLSTDTQYF. In nucleotides, the CDR3 is TGTGCCGGCAGGGGGCTTAGCACAGATACGCAGTATTTT.

This clonotype was recorded a few times. The chain combines TRBV7-9 with TRBJ1-1; D might be TRBD1 (5 bases). CDR1 SEHNR and CDR2 FQNEAQ come from the germline V gene (reference sequence). The CDR3 sequence is 15 residues long. As DNA, the CDR3 is TGTGCTACCAGTCTAGCTCCAGGGACGAACACTGAAGCTTTCTTT. Encoded protein: CATSLAPGTNTEAFF.

There are many counts of this clonotype. The chain couples TRBV3-1 to TRBJ2-7; D possibly corresponds to TRBD1 (6 bases). The V end lost 5 bases, the J end lost 1 base, and 12 bases lay between the germline ends. Germline V gives CDR1 LGHDT, CDR2 YNNKEL (reference sequence). The CDR3 extends over 14 amino acids. CDR3 DNA sequence: TGTGCCAGCAGCGACCGACAGGTTTCCTACGAGCAGTACTTC. Protein: CASSDRQVSYEQYF.

This clonotype was detected ten times or more. V gene TRBV3-1 combines with J gene TRBJ2-5; D perhaps matches TRBD2 (8 bases). Germline V lookup: CDR1 LGHDT, CDR2 YNNKEL (reference sequence). This CDR3 spans 16 amino acids. Trimming stripped 2 bases from V and 5 bases from J, with 18 bases between. CDR3 sequence reads: CASSQRGGGRSETQYF. In DNA, the CDR3 is TGTGCCAGCAGCCAAAGAGGGGGCGGGAGGTCGGAGACCCAGTACTTC.

The chain combines TRBV20-1 with TRBJ2-7; D unresolved. V lost 0 bases, J lost 1 base, and 7 bases lay in between. The CDR3 loop spans 13 amino acids. Germline lookup yields CDR1 DFQATT and CDR2 SNEGSKA (reference sequence). As DNA, the CDR3 is TGCAGTGCTAGAGATGTCTCATCCTACGAGCAGTACTTC. It encodes CSARDVSSYEQYF.

This chain links TRBV20-1 with TRBJ2-2; no definite D call. V was trimmed by 0 bases and J by 4 bases, leaving 9 bases between them. This CDR3 is built from 14 residues. From germline, CDR1 is DFQATT and CDR2 SNEGSKA (reference sequence). The CDR3, as DNA: TGCAGTGCTAGAGATGCTCCCGGCACCGGGGAGCTGTTTTTT. Translation gives CSARDAPGTGELFF.